Ten or more counts support the clone carrying this T cell receptor beta chain. Its antigen remains unknown. The CDR3 length is 15 residues. From germline, CDR1 is DFQATT and CDR2 SNEGSKA (reference sequence). V shed 6 bases and J shed 7 bases, with 24 bases lying between them. This sample is drawn from a study of regulatory T cells in long-lasting Graves disease. General observations from the study: Among persistent patients, a larger number of public clonotypes were shared (about 2,700) than among newly diagnosed patients (roughly 910).

Construction of the TCR beta libraries employed iRepertoire HTBI primers in conjunction with Arm-PCR of CDR3 regions. TCRdb analysed the multiplex PCR reads with MiXCR anew, one entry per CDR3 protein. The sample comprises 440,000 or so distinct CDR3 sequences, 15% to 20% of which are singletons, and around 10% rests with the top ten. Time point here: newly diagnosed GD, antithyroid drugs for less than 3 months. From RNA extracted from PBMCs, the TCR library was made. EDTA tubes collected 7.5 to 9 milliliters of peripheral blood. Another study also made use of these data, one on T cells in Graves' hyperthyroidism and ophthalmopathy. Per that paper: Absent ophthalmopathy progression within 18 months defined stable Graves' hyperthyroidism. Blood also contained most expanded thyroid clonotypes above 0.001.

The specimen comprised peripheral blood mononuclear cells (PBMCs), sampled at new diagnosis, from a patient treated with antithyroid drugs. This receptor was taken from a woman aged 25 to 45 with Graves disease. The chain is built from TRBV20-1 and TRBJ1-1, with D hard to call. The CDR3 protein is CSARRESGGWDEAFF. CDR3 DNA sequence: TGCAGTGCCAGAAGAGAGTCGGGTGGATGGGATGAAGCTTTCTTT.